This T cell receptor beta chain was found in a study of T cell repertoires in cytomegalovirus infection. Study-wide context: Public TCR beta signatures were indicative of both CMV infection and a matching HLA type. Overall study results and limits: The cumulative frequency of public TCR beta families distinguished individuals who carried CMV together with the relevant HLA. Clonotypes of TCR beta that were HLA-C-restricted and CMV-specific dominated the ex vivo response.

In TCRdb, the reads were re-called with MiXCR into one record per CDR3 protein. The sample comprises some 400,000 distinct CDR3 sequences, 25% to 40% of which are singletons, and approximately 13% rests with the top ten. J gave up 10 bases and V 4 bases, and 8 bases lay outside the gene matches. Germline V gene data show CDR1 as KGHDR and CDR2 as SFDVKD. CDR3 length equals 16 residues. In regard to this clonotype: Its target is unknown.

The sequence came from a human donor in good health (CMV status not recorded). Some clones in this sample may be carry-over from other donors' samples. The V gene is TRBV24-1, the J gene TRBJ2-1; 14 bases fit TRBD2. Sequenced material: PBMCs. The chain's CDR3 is CATSDPTSGGAGEQFF. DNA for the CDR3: TGTGCCACCAGTGACCCGACTAGCGGGGGGGCTGGGGAGCAGTTCTTC.